This T cell receptor (beta chain) was obtained from a study of long-term antiretroviral therapy in people with HIV. The authors ran the immunoSEQ assay, v3.0, at survey level. The table came from immunoSEQ multiplex PCR; TCRdb's copy has only in-frame clones and leaves some out. The top ten clones hold less than 3% of a sample with tens of thousands of clones, roughly 96% of them seen once. Specimen: unsorted PBMCs, collected 3.7 years after starting antiretroviral therapy. The clonotype was recovered from a woman aged 45-60 years with HIV.

The CDR3 nucleotides are TGTGCCACCAGCAGCGAGGGGGGGTATGGCTACACCTTC. Residues: CATSSEGGYGYTF. The chain is built from TRBV15 and TRBJ1-2; a weak D match, TRBD1 (6 bases). The germline V and J ends were trimmed by 3 bases and 5 bases, with 10 bases remaining between them. Per germline, CDR1 LNHNV and CDR2 YYDKDF (reference sequence). This CDR3 contains 13 residues.